The rows below give T cell receptor beta chains drawn from one sample of a study of T cell responses to AZD1222 COVID-19 vaccine. The data were produced by immunoSEQ multiplex PCR, yet TCRdb's version contains in-frame clones alone and is incomplete. The repertoire holds 100,000 to 140,000 clones, with roughly nine tenths as singletons. The specimen was peripheral blood, collected on day 0 of AZD1222 vaccination. Receptors originate from an adult in good health. Both conserved end residues are part of each CDR3. The D gene is left open where the match is weak. A row's size may be missing; if present it is once, few, many or a size class.

J: TRBJ1-1; V: TRBV6-1; size: NA; D: NA; CDR3: CASSEYRMNTEAFF; DNA: TGTGCCAGCAGTGAATATAGGATGAACACTGAAGCTTTCTTT
J: TRBJ1-2; V: TRBV30; size: once; D: TRBD1; CDR3: CAWSVAGGRGYTF; DNA: TGTGCCTGGAGTGTTGCAGGGGGCAGGGGCTACACCTTC
J: TRBJ2-5; V: TRBV6-5; size: NA; D: TRBD2; CDR3: CASRSGGLGETQYF; DNA: TGTGCCAGCAGGTCGGGGGGGCTGGGAGAGACCCAGTACTTC
J: TRBJ1-5; V: TRBV6-5; size: once; D: NA; CDR3: CASSLPSGGQPQHF; DNA: TGTGCCAGCAGTTTGCCCTCGGGGGGTCAGCCCCAGCATTTT
J: TRBJ2-1; V: TRBV27; size: NA; D: TRBD2; CDR3: CASSPTSGRGNEQFF; DNA: TGTGCCAGCAGTCCTACTAGCGGGAGGGGTAATGAGCAGTTCTTC
J: TRBJ2-5; V: TRBV11-2; size: NA; D: NA; CDR3: CASSSLGGGGQETQYF; DNA: TGTGCCAGCAGCTCCCTCGGCGGAGGTGGGCAAGAGACCCAGTACTTC
J: TRBJ1-2; V: TRBV28; size: NA; D: NA; CDR3: CASRRQNYGYTF; DNA: TGTGCCAGCAGGAGACAGAACTATGGCTACACCTTC
J: TRBJ1-3; V: TRBV7-2; size: NA; D: TRBD1; CDR3: CASSPKQGARGNTIYF; DNA: TGTGCCAGCAGCCCGAAACAGGGGGCGCGTGGAAACACCATATATTTT
J: TRBJ1-1; V: TRBV30; size: NA; D: NA; CDR3: CAWRPRLAGPETEAFF; DNA: TGTGCCTGGAGACCTCGATTAGCGGGGCCTGAGACTGAAGCTTTCTTT
J: TRBJ2-2; V: TRBV11-2; size: NA; D: NA; CDR3: CASGTRNTGELFF; DNA: TGTGCCAGCGGGACGAGGAACACCGGGGAGCTGTTTTTT
J: TRBJ2-5; V: TRBV30; size: few; D: NA; CDR3: CAWSVLVSETQYF; DNA: TGTGCCTGGAGTGTACTAGTTTCTGAGACCCAGTACTTC
J: TRBJ2-5; V: TRBV10-3; size: once; D: NA; CDR3: CAINPGHSQETQYF; DNA: TGTGCCATCAACCCAGGACATTCCCAAGAGACCCAGTACTTC
J: TRBJ1-2; V: TRBV4-1; size: NA; D: NA; CDR3: CASSQEDAYGYTF; DNA: TGCGCCAGCAGCCAAGAGGACGCCTATGGCTACACCTTC
J: TRBJ1-1; V: TRBV7-2; size: NA; D: NA; CDR3: CASSLEAGAGHEAFF; DNA: TGTGCCAGCAGCTTAGAGGCAGGGGCGGGACATGAAGCTTTCTTT
J: TRBJ2-7; V: TRBV6-5; size: NA; D: TRBD1; CDR3: CASSRGQGYEQYF; DNA: TGTGCCAGCAGTCGAGGACAGGGATACGAGCAGTACTTC
J: TRBJ2-1; V: TRBV29-1; size: NA; D: TRBD2; CDR3: CSSNGGRGYNEQFF; DNA: TGCAGCTCAAATGGCGGGAGGGGCTACAATGAGCAGTTCTTC
J: TRBJ1-1; V: TRBV5-4; size: once; D: NA; CDR3: CASSFFGAEAFF; DNA: TGTGCCAGCAGCTTCTTTGGGGCTGAAGCTTTCTTT
J: TRBJ2-7; V: TRBV18; size: NA; D: TRBD1; CDR3: CASSPPDRGGEQYF; DNA: TGTGCCAGCTCACCACCGGACAGGGGAGGCGAGCAGTACTTC
J: TRBJ1-3; V: TRBV10-3; size: NA; D: NA; CDR3: CAISEGRFSGNTIYF; DNA: TGTGCCATCAGTGAGGGACGCTTCTCTGGAAACACCATATATTTT
J: TRBJ1-6; V: TRBV18; size: NA; D: NA; CDR3: CASSPGDNSPLHF; DNA: TGTGCCAGCTCACCAGGGGATAATTCACCCCTCCACTTT
J: TRBJ1-1; V: TRBV5-1; size: NA; D: NA; CDR3: CASSTGPAEAFF; DNA: TGCGCCAGCAGCACAGGGCCGGCTGAAGCTTTCTTT
J: TRBJ1-5; V: TRBV4-3; size: NA; D: NA; CDR3: CASSPTASRPQHF; DNA: TGCGCCAGCAGCCCCACGGCCTCGCGGCCCCAGCATTTT
J: TRBJ2-7; V: TRBV3-1/TRBV3-2; size: NA; D: NA; CDR3: CASSQVGPYEQYF; DNA: TGTGCCAGCAGCCAAGTGGGCCCCTACGAGCAGTACTTC
J: TRBJ2-2; V: TRBV6-5; size: NA; D: NA; CDR3: CASSYWGSGELFF; DNA: TGTGCCAGCAGTTACTGGGGGAGCGGGGAGCTGTTTTTT
J: TRBJ1-3; V: TRBV10-3; size: few; D: NA; CDR3: CAISFLGGRSGNTIYF; DNA: TGTGCCATCAGTTTTCTAGGGGGGCGCTCTGGAAACACCATATATTTT
J: TRBJ2-7; V: TRBV11-2; size: NA; D: NA; CDR3: CASSLERVRVPEQYF; DNA: TGTGCCAGCAGCTTAGAGAGGGTAAGGGTGCCGGAGCAGTACTTC
J: TRBJ1-5; V: TRBV19; size: NA; D: NA; CDR3: CASSIEGDQPQHF; DNA: TGTGCCAGTAGTATTGAGGGGGATCAGCCCCAGCATTTT
J: TRBJ1-1; V: TRBV4-2; size: NA; D: NA; CDR3: CASSQDNGRVGTEAFF; DNA: TGTGCCAGCAGCCAAGATAACGGTCGGGTGGGCACTGAAGCTTTCTTT
J: TRBJ2-5; V: TRBV28; size: NA; D: NA; CDR3: CASSPGSVGWVQETQYF; DNA: TGTGCCAGCAGTCCAGGGTCGGTGGGATGGGTTCAAGAGACCCAGTACTTC
J: TRBJ2-1; V: TRBV18; size: once; D: TRBD1; CDR3: CASSPRDRDIDEQFF; DNA: TGTGCCAGCTCACCCAGGGACAGGGACATCGATGAGCAGTTCTTC
J: TRBJ1-6; V: TRBV10-3; size: NA; D: NA; CDR3: CAIREGWGSYNSPLHF; DNA: TGTGCCATCAGGGAAGGCTGGGGCAGCTATAATTCACCCCTCCACTTT
J: TRBJ1-5; V: TRBV6-2/TRBV6-3; size: few; D: NA; CDR3: CASSDYIRQGNQPQHF; DNA: TGTGCCAGCAGTGACTACATTCGACAGGGCAATCAGCCCCAGCATTTT
J: TRBJ2-5; V: TRBV29-1; size: NA; D: NA; CDR3: CSVEDIQETQYF; DNA: TGCAGCGTTGAAGATATTCAAGAGACCCAGTACTTC
J: TRBJ1-6; V: TRBV19; size: NA; D: NA; CDR3: CASNPQPDSPLHF; DNA: TGTGCCAGTAACCCTCAGCCGGATTCACCCCTCCACTTT
J: TRBJ1-6; V: TRBV5-5; size: NA; D: NA; CDR3: CASSLSMGGSPLHF; DNA: TGTGCCAGCAGCTTGTCCATGGGAGGGTCACCCCTCCACTTT
J: TRBJ2-7; V: TRBV5-5; size: NA; D: TRBD1; CDR3: CASSLERGRGLDEQYF; DNA: TGTGCCAGCAGCTTGGAACGGGGCAGGGGGCTGGACGAGCAGTACTTC
J: TRBJ2-7; V: TRBV5-4; size: NA; D: TRBD1; CDR3: CASSLPGQGYYEQYF; DNA: TGTGCCAGCAGCTTACCAGGACAGGGATACTACGAGCAGTACTTC
J: TRBJ2-5; V: TRBV6-2/TRBV6-3; size: NA; D: NA; CDR3: CASSYWGAGETQYF; DNA: TGTGCCAGCAGTTACTGGGGGGCTGGTGAGACCCAGTACTTC
J: TRBJ1-3; V: TRBV9; size: NA; D: NA; CDR3: CASSGNTIYF; DNA: TGTGCCAGCAGCGGTAACACCATATATTTT
J: TRBJ2-5; V: TRBV5-1; size: NA; D: NA; CDR3: CASSRRLLGEWETQYF; DNA: TGCGCCAGCAGCCGCAGGCTTCTGGGGGAATGGGAGACCCAGTACTTC
J: TRBJ2-1; V: TRBV5-5; size: NA; D: TRBD1; CDR3: CASSLGQGIDEQFF; DNA: TGTGCCAGCAGCTTGGGACAGGGGATCGATGAGCAGTTCTTC
J: TRBJ2-1; V: TRBV9; size: NA; D: NA; CDR3: CASSVETANEQFF; DNA: TGTGCCAGCAGCGTAGAGACAGCTAATGAGCAGTTCTTC
J: TRBJ2-7; V: TRBV6-2/TRBV6-3; size: NA; D: NA; CDR3: CASSYRGNDEQYF; DNA: TGTGCCAGCAGTTATCGGGGGAACGACGAGCAGTACTTC
J: TRBJ1-2; V: TRBV13; size: NA; D: TRBD1; CDR3: CASSEAGTGDNYGYTF; DNA: TGTGCCAGCAGCGAGGCCGGGACAGGGGATAACTATGGCTACACCTTC
J: TRBJ2-2; V: TRBV14; size: NA; D: NA; CDR3: CASSQDFGYTGELFF; DNA: TGTGCCAGCAGCCAAGACTTTGGGTACACCGGGGAGCTGTTTTTT
J: TRBJ2-2; V: TRBV28; size: NA; D: NA; CDR3: CASSSWDLNTGELFF; DNA: TGTGCCAGCAGTTCGTGGGACCTGAACACCGGGGAGCTGTTTTTT
J: TRBJ2-1; V: TRBV6-2/TRBV6-3; size: NA; D: NA; CDR3: CASSYSTARNEQFF; DNA: TGTGCCAGCAGTTACTCGACGGCTCGAAATGAGCAGTTCTTC
J: TRBJ1-3; V: TRBV7-2; size: once; D: NA; CDR3: CASSLVGFSGNTIYF; DNA: TGTGCCAGCAGCTTAGTTGGGTTCTCTGGAAACACCATATATTTT
J: TRBJ1-5; V: TRBV5-5; size: NA; D: NA; CDR3: CASSPPGAGSNQPQHF; DNA: TGTGCCAGCAGCCCCCCCGGGGCGGGTAGCAATCAGCCCCAGCATTTT
J: TRBJ1-1; V: TRBV19; size: NA; D: NA; CDR3: CASSIVARSNTEAFF; DNA: TGTGCCAGTAGTATAGTTGCCAGATCGAACACTGAAGCTTTCTTT
J: TRBJ1-6; V: TRBV11-1; size: once; D: NA; CDR3: CASSLRSIRDSPLHF; DNA: TGTGCCAGCAGCTTAAGATCCATACGTGATTCACCCCTCCACTTT
J: TRBJ1-1; V: TRBV5-5; size: few; D: NA; CDR3: CASTRTERNTEAFF; DNA: TGTGCCAGCACCCGGACGGAAAGAAACACTGAAGCTTTCTTT
J: TRBJ1-4; V: TRBV11-2; size: few; D: TRBD1; CDR3: CASSLDRRDEKLFF; DNA: TGTGCCAGCAGCTTGGACAGGCGAGATGAAAAACTGTTTTTT
J: TRBJ2-7; V: TRBV19; size: few; D: TRBD1; CDR3: CATSRRGPNEQYF; DNA: TGTGCCACCTCCCGCAGGGGGCCTAACGAGCAGTACTTC
J: TRBJ2-7; V: TRBV29-1; size: NA; D: TRBD1; CDR3: CSIQRTGGYEQYF; DNA: TGCAGCATCCAGCGGACAGGGGGCTACGAGCAGTACTTC
J: TRBJ1-2; V: TRBV4-3; size: NA; D: NA; CDR3: CASSQVTDGPYGYTF; DNA: TGCGCCAGCAGCCAAGTCACCGACGGGCCCTATGGCTACACCTTC
J: TRBJ2-1; V: TRBV14; size: NA; D: NA; CDR3: CASSPVQYNEQFF; DNA: TGTGCCAGCAGCCCCGTCCAGTACAATGAGCAGTTCTTC
J: TRBJ2-7; V: TRBV7-2; size: NA; D: TRBD2; CDR3: CASSLGLAGGSYEQYF; DNA: TGTGCCAGCAGCTTGGGACTAGCGGGGGGGTCCTACGAGCAGTACTTC